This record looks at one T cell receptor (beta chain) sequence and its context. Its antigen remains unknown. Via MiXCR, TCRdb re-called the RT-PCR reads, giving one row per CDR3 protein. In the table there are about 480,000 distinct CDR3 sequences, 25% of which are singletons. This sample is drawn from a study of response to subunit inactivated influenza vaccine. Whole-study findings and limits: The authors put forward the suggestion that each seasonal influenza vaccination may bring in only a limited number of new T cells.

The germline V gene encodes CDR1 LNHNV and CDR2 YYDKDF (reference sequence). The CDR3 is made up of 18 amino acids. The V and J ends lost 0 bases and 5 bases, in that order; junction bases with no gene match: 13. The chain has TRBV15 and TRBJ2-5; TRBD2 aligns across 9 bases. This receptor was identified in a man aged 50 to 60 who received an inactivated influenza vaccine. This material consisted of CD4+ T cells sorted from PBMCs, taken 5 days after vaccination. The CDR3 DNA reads TGTGCCACCAGCAGAGAGAAGGAGGTAGCGGGAGCGGGGGAGACCCAGTACTTC. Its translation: CATSREKEVAGAGETQYF.